This TCR beta chain was identified in a study of blood T cells in healthy people across ages. This clonotype occurred a few times. Its antigen is still unknown. A second roughly 7 to 12 cycle PCR used barcoded and J-beta primers. Via MiXCR, TCRdb re-called the 5' RACE reads, giving one row per CDR3 protein. This sample yields about 1.5 million distinct CDR3 sequences, of which roughly two fifths are seen a single time; less than 5% belongs to the top ten. Study-wide points: Unsorted PBMC input precluded a conclusive naive versus antigen-experienced comparison. Per million T cells, TCR beta diversity dropped roughly linearly as age increased.

The study recruited healthy Caucasian donors from Russia who were aged about 6 to 100. Investigators took about 9.2 milliliters of peripheral blood from every donor. Trimming pared 6 bases from V and 4 bases from J, leaving 12 bases between. The germline V gene encodes CDR1 SNHLY and CDR2 FYNNEI. The CDR3 sequence is 13 residues long. The chain joins TRBV2 to TRBJ2-5; D is possibly TRBD2 (5 bases). Sequencing used blood. The TCR comes from a woman younger than 35 in good health. The CDR3 spells CASREVVAETQYF. The CDR3 DNA is TGTGCCAGCAGGGAGGTGGTAGCAGAGACCCAGTACTTC.